Following are 21 T cell receptor beta chains from one sample sequenced in a study of blood T cell repertoires in COVID-19. The method was immunoSEQ multiplex PCR; TCRdb's version includes in-frame clones alone and lacks a portion of them. Among 90,000 to 120,000 clones listed, 88% were seen once. What was sequenced was peripheral blood. The origin of the receptors is a man between 50 and 59 years old with active or convalescent COVID-19.

This chain uses TRBV11-2 with TRBJ2-3, with 9 bases identical to TRBD2. Germline loops: CDR1 SGHAT, CDR2 FQNNGV. The CDR3 has 17 residues. With V trimmed by 4 bases and J by 2 bases, 10 bases remained unmatched. The CDR3 region is CASSSAGGRAVTDTQYF. CDR3 in DNA: TGTGCCAGCAGCTCGGCGGGCGGGAGGGCCGTCACAGATACGCAGTATTTT.

This clone showed up just once. The genes are TRBV11-3 and TRBJ2-2; D is possibly TRBD2 (5 bases). The CDR3 sequence is 14 residues long. Germline CDR1 is SGHNT and CDR2 is YENEEA. Trimming took off 5 bases at V and 3 bases at J, with 10 bases between the two ends. The CDR3 sequence: CASSPTRYTGELFF. CDR3 coding DNA: TGTGCCAGCAGCCCAACTAGATACACCGGGGAGCTGTTTTTT.

V gene TRBV5-1 combines with J gene TRBJ1-2; the match to TRBD1 covers 8 bases. Germline CDR1 reads SGHRS; CDR2 reads YFSETQ. V was pared by 1 base and J by 6 bases, with 8 bases of the junction left unmatched. The CDR3 consists of 15 residues. CDR3 region: CASSLFGTGGDGYTF. The CDR3 DNA is TGCGCCAGCAGCTTGTTCGGGACAGGAGGGGATGGCTACACCTTC. The full variable domain, with the rest looked up from reference TRBV5-1 and TRBJ1-2, is KAGVTQTPRYLIKTRGQQVTLSCSPISGHRSVSWYQQTPGQGLQFLFEYFSETQRNKGNFPGRFSGRQFSNSRSEMNVSTLELGDSALYLCASSLFGTGGDGYTFGSGTRLTVV.

This clone has only one observation. The rearrangement links TRBV6-5 to TRBJ2-7; 7 bases agree with TRBD1. The CDR3 spans 14 residues. The V gene's germline CDR1 is MNHEY and CDR2 SVGAGI. Trimming cost V 6 bases and J 0 bases; bases outside gene matches: 5. The CDR3 sequence is CASRYRDSSYEQYF. The CDR3 bases are TGTGCCAGCAGGTATAGGGACAGCTCCTACGAGCAGTACTTC.

V is TRBV7-9 and J is TRBJ2-2; D gene ambiguous. From germline, CDR1 is SEHNR and CDR2 FQNEAQ (reference sequence). The V gene lost 3 bases and the J gene lost 3 bases, with 8 bases spanning the gap. This CDR3 has 14 amino acids. The CDR3, as DNA: TGTGCCAGCAGCTTGCAGGTTTACACCGGGGAGCTGTTTTTT. Translation gives CASSLQVYTGELFF.

The chain has TRBV2 and TRBJ1-5; possibly TRBD1 for D (6 bases). The V gene's germline CDR1 is SNHLY and CDR2 FYNNEI. This CDR3 contains 14 residues. Trimming left V 6 bases short and J 2 bases short, with 11 bases between. CDR3 sequence reads: CASSAGTRNQPQHF. The CDR3, as DNA: TGTGCCAGCAGCGCCGGGACACGCAATCAGCCCCAGCATTTT.

The chain has TRBV19 and TRBJ1-2; 10 bases map to TRBD1. With V trimmed by 5 bases and J by 3 bases, 3 bases remained unmatched. Germline assignment: CDR1 LNHDA and CDR2 SQIVND (reference sequence). The CDR3 consists of 14 residues. The CDR3 DNA reads as TGTGCCAGTAGTTCGACAGGGGGCGACTATGGCTACACCTTC. Amino acid sequence: CASSSTGGDYGYTF. Complete variable domain (other parts from reference TRBV19 and TRBJ1-2): DGGITQSPKYLFRKEGQNVTLSCEQNLNHDAMYWYRQDPGQGLRLIYYSQIVNDFQKGDIAEGYSVSREKKESFPLTVTSAQKNPTAFYLCASSSTGGDYGYTFGSGTRLTVV.

As regards this clone: At one of its ends the junction is not consistent with the germline gene, which may arise from a read error. The genes are TRBV6-5 and TRBJ1-1; 8 bases line up with TRBD1. CDR3 length equals 14 residues. Germline CDR1 MNHEY, CDR2 SVGAGI. In DNA form, the CDR3 reads TGTGCCAGCATCCCGACAGGGGTGAATACTGAAGCTTTCTTT. Amino acids: CASIPTGVNTEAFF.

The rearrangement links TRBV14 to TRBJ2-7, with 14 bases that match TRBD2. The germline V gene has CDR1 SGHDN and CDR2 FVKESK. The CDR3 is made up of 19 amino acids. V lost 4 bases and J lost 3; bases outside the gene matches: 14. The CDR3 region has the DNA TGTGCCAGCAGCCCGGACCCCAGGACTAGCGGGAGGACGATCTACGAGCAGTACTTC. Its protein is CASSPDPRTSGRTIYEQYF.

Worth noting for this clone: A read error may produce the germline difference seen at one junction end. This sequence joins TRBV6-1 and TRBJ2-1; 9 bases map to TRBD1. Germline assignment: CDR1 MNHNS and CDR2 SASEGT. This CDR3 is 15 amino acids long. CDR3 sequence reads: CASREGQGYDNEQFF. CDR3 coding DNA: TGTGCCAGCAGGGAAGGACAGGGGTACGACAATGAGCAGTTCTTC.

This chain joins TRBV5-1 and TRBJ1-5, with no clear D. Germline V gene sequence: CDR1 SGHRS, CDR2 YFSETQ. V lost 0 bases, J lost 6 bases, and 16 bases lay in between. CDR3 size: 16 residues. In DNA form, the CDR3 reads TGCGCCAGCAGCTTGGACGGGATCGGAGTAGGTCAGCCCCAGCATTTT. Protein product: CASSLDGIGVGQPQHF.

J is TRBJ1-5 and V is TRBV4-2; the match to TRBD1 covers 7 bases. The CDR3 totals 16 residues. With 4 bases clipped from V and 0 bases from J, the junction kept 6 bases outside the gene matches. The germline CDR1 and CDR2 sequences are LGHNA and YNFKEQ. The CDR3 nucleotides read TGTGCCAGCAGCCTTTTACAGGGGTATAGCAATCAGCCCCAGCATTTT. Amino acids: CASSLLQGYSNQPQHF.

The V gene is TRBV4-1, the J gene TRBJ2-7; D possibly corresponds to TRBD2 (5 bases). CDR3 size: 17 residues. The ends were cut back, 1 base at V and 2 bases at J, with 18 bases in the middle. Looked up from germline, CDR1 is MGHRA and CDR2 is YSYEKL. The CDR3 DNA reads TGCGCCAGCAGCCAAGTTTGGACTGTACCCTCCACCTACGAGCAGTACTTC. Amino acid sequence: CASSQVWTVPSTYEQYF.

V gene TRBV27 combines with J gene TRBJ1-4, with 7 bases aligning to TRBD1. This CDR3 comprises 17 residues. The germline gives CDR1 MNHEY, CDR2 SMNVEV (reference sequence). With V trimmed by 3 bases and J by 1 base, 8 bases remained unmatched. The CDR3 DNA is TGTGCCAGCAGTTTCCGACAGGGAGTTGGAACTAATGAAAAACTGTTTTTT. Its translation: CASSFRQGVGTNEKLFF.

This chain uses TRBV7-2 with TRBJ2-2; perhaps TRBD2 as D (5 bases). CDR3 size: 14 residues. V shed 4 bases and J shed 6 bases, with 12 bases lying between them. Germline lookup yields CDR1 SGHTA and CDR2 FQGNSA. This chain's CDR3 is CASSSLAGAGELFF. CDR3 DNA: TGTGCCAGCAGCTCTCTAGCTGGGGCCGGGGAGCTGTTTTTT.

The chain joins TRBV10-3 to TRBJ2-7; TRBD1 is a possible D gene (5 bases). The CDR3 length is 14 residues. Looked up from germline, CDR1 is ENHRY and CDR2 is SYGVKD. V was shortened by 2 bases and J by 7 bases, with 15 bases between the two germline ends. CDR3: CAISEGAGVREQYF. CDR3 DNA sequence: TGTGCCATCAGTGAGGGGGCTGGGGTTAGAGAGCAGTACTTC.

The chain links TRBV18 to TRBJ1-5; the match to TRBD1 covers 7 bases. The V segment lost 4 bases and the J segment 0 bases; nucleotides outside the gene matches: 15. CDR1 and CDR2 from the germline V gene are KGHSH and LQKENI. The CDR3 has 19 amino acids. The CDR3 region has the DNA TGTGCCAGCTCACTAACTAGCTGGCTGGGACAGAATAGCAATCAGCCCCAGCATTTT. Translated: CASSLTSWLGQNSNQPQHF.

The chain uses TRBV6-5 and TRBJ2-3; TRBD2 is a possible D gene (6 bases). The germline V gene encodes CDR1 MNHEY and CDR2 SVGAGI. V gave up 2 bases and J gave up 4 bases, with 16 bases separating them. The CDR3 sequence is 16 residues long. DNA for the CDR3: TGTGCCAGCAGTTACGGCGGGGAATCAGGCCCAGATACGCAGTATTTT. Translated, it gives CASSYGGESGPDTQYF.

The V gene is TRBV6-4, the J gene TRBJ2-2; D not certain. V dropped 3 bases and J dropped 5 bases, with 13 bases sitting between them. This CDR3 comprises 15 residues. CDR1 is MRHNA, CDR2 SNTAGT, per germline. CDR3 protein: CASSEESSGTGELFF. CDR3 nucleotides: TGTGCCAGCAGTGAGGAGTCAAGTGGGACCGGGGAGCTGTTTTTT.

CDR3 in amino acids: CASSYVQTSGANVLTF. The CDR3 region has the DNA TGTGCCAGCAGTTACGTACAAACATCTGGGGCCAACGTCCTGACTTTC. V is TRBV6-6 and J is TRBJ2-6; D is unclear. This CDR3 has 16 amino acids. Per germline, CDR1 MNHNY and CDR2 SVGAGI (reference sequence). V lost 2 bases and J 1 base, leaving 9 bases between the germline ends.

The chain carries TRBV5-1 and TRBJ1-1; unclear D gene. Germline CDR1 reads SGHRS; CDR2 reads YFSETQ. The V and J ends lost 0 bases and 2 bases respectively, with 11 bases between them. The CDR3 totals 15 residues. CDR3 DNA: TGCGCCAGCAGCTTGGCTTTTGGCGGAAACACTGAAGCTTTCTTT. Amino acid sequence: CASSLAFGGNTEAFF.